The clone carrying this TCR beta chain has at least ten counts. No antigen is known for it. The sample originates from a study of T-cell memory formation after mild COVID-19. Germline CDR1 reads SEHNR; CDR2 reads FQNEAQ (reference sequence). This CDR3 comprises 19 residues. Trimming took off 6 bases at V and 0 bases at J, with 24 bases between the two ends. TCR alpha and TCR beta cDNA libraries with sample barcodes and UMIs came from 5'RACE using constant-segment primers. From the 5' RACE reads, TCRdb called clonotypes with MiXCR, one entry per CDR3 protein. The table includes some 120,000 distinct CDR3 sequences, roughly 6% detected once. Study-level results: Pre-infection memory showed some responding clones, and this suggested that cross-reactive memory joined.

This chain joins TRBV7-9 and TRBJ2-1; no clear D gene. This clonotype was sampled from an adult woman who had mild COVID-19 (a few samples of this study predate the infection). Cell type and time point are not known. Sequenced input: PBMCs or a T cell subset sorted from them (not recorded which). CDR3 bases: TGTGCCAGCAGACAGTGGGGTTCCATACCAAGTTCCTCCTACAATGAGCAGTTCTTC. This translates into CASRQWGSIPSSSYNEQFF.